A single sample gave rise to the 4 T cell receptor beta chains below, sequenced in a study of T cells in Graves' hyperthyroidism and ophthalmopathy. Amplified regions were TCR beta CDR3 sequences from RNA transcripts. When the TCR CDR3 underwent first-round RT-PCR, the HTBI primer set was used. In TCRdb, the multiplex PCR reads were re-called with MiXCR into one record per CDR3 protein. This sample has 370,000 or so distinct CDR3 sequences, with 15% to 17% found just once. Sequencing was done on a sample of blood. The origin of the receptors is a woman in her late teens or twenties with Graves' hyperthyroidism that later progressed to Graves' ophthalmopathy.

This clonotype was seen a few times. One junction end disagrees with the germline gene, perhaps due to a read error. The V call is TRBV7-9, the J call TRBJ2-7, with TRBD2 matching 14 bases. Per the germline V gene, CDR1 is SEHNR and CDR2 is FQNEAQ (reference sequence). This CDR3 region has 17 residues. The DNA for the CDR3 is TGTGCCCGCAGTCCGGGACTAGCGGGAGATCTCTCCTACGAGCAGTACTTC. This encodes CARSPGLAGDLSYEQYF.

This clonotype appeared a few times. The chain has TRBV6-1 and TRBJ2-7; the match to TRBD1 covers 8 bases. Trimming took 5 bases from V and 4 from J; bases not matched to a gene: 4. The CDR3 length is 13 residues. CDR1 and CDR2 (germline): MNHNS, SASEGT. The CDR3 DNA reads TGTGCCAGCAGTACTCGGACAGGGTACGAGCAGTACTTC. Its protein is CASSTRTGYEQYF.

The chain is built from TRBV15 and TRBJ2-1; D is perhaps TRBD2 (5 bases). The CDR3 runs to 14 residues. Germline V lookup: CDR1 LNHNV, CDR2 YYDKDF (reference sequence). Between the trimmed V and J ends, which lost 9 bases and 0 bases, there was a span of 12 bases. The CDR3 DNA sequence: TGTGCCACTACAGACTACAGCTCCTACAATGAGCAGTTCTTC. As protein: CATTDYSSYNEQFF. The full variable domain, with the rest looked up from reference TRBV15 and TRBJ2-1, is DAMVIQNPRYQVTQFGKPVTLSCSQTLNHNVMYWYQQKSSQAPKLLFHYYDKDFNNEADTPDNFQSRRPNTSFCFLDIRSPGLGDTAMYLCATTDYSSYNEQFFGPGTRLTVL.

This clonotype was seen at least ten times. V usage is TRBV6-5 and J usage is TRBJ2-7; 9 bases line up with TRBD2. Germline V gene data show CDR1 as MNHEY and CDR2 as SVGAGI. The CDR3 length is 16 residues. Trimming took 0 bases from V and 4 from J; bases not matched to a gene: 7. The CDR3 bases are TGTGCCAGCAGTTACTCGACGATAGCGGGAGCTTACGAGCAGTACTTC. This codes for CASSYSTIAGAYEQYF.